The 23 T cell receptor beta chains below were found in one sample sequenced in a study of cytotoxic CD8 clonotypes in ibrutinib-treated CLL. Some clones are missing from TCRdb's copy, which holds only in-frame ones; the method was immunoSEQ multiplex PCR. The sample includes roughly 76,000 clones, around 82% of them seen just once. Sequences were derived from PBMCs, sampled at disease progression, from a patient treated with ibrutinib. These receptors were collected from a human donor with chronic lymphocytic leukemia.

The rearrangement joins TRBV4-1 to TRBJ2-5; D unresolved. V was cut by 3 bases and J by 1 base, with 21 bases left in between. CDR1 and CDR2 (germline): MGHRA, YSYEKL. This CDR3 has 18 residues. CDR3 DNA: TGCGCCAGCAGCCAGGGCCCTTCCGTTTGGGCTAGCCAAGAGACCCAGTACTTC. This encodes CASSQGPSVWASQETQYF.

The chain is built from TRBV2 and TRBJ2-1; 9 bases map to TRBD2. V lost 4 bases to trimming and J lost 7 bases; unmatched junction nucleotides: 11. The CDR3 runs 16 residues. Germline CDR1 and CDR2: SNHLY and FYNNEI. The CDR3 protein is CASSVRAGGLVNEQFF. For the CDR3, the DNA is TGTGCCAGCAGTGTCCGAGCGGGAGGACTGGTAAATGAGCAGTTCTTC. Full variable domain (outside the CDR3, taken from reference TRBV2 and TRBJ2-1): EPEVTQTPSHQVTQMGQEVILRCVPISNHLYFYWYRQILGQKVEFLVSFYNNEISEKSEIFDDQFSVERPDGSNFTLKIRSTKLEDSAMYFCASSVRAGGLVNEQFFGPGTRLTVL.

CDR3 sequence (DNA): TGTGCCAGCAGTGAAGGGACAGGGGGGTACAATGAGCAGTTCTTC. Translating it yields CASSEGTGGYNEQFF. V and J are TRBV6-1 and TRBJ2-1; 10 positions match TRBD1. From germline, CDR1 is MNHNS and CDR2 SASEGT. V was pared by 1 base and J by 4 bases, with 1 base of the junction left unmatched. The CDR3 consists of 15 residues.

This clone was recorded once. The CDR3 loop reads CASSLSGYKMGGRQETQYF. The CDR3 DNA follows: TGTGCCAGCAGCTTAAGTGGTTATAAAATGGGGGGGCGCCAAGAGACCCAGTACTTC. The chain links TRBV5-4 to TRBJ2-5, with TRBD2 as a possible D gene (7 bases). The CDR3 is 19 residues long. The germline gives CDR1 SGHNT, CDR2 YYREEE (reference sequence). The V and J ends lost 2 bases and 1 base respectively, with 24 bases between them.

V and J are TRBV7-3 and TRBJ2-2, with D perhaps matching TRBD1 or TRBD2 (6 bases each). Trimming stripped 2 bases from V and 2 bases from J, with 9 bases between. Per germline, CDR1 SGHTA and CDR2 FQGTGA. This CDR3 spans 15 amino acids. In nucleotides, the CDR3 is TGTGCCAGCAGCTTAGGGGGGCCCAACACCGGGGAGCTGTTTTTT. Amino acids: CASSLGGPNTGELFF.

The CDR3 DNA reads as TGCGCCAGCAGCTCACAGGGTGGCTCTGAAGCTTTCTTT. Protein: CASSSQGGSEAFF. V and J are TRBV5-1 and TRBJ1-1; TRBD1 is a possible D gene (6 bases). There are 13 residues in the CDR3. The germline V gene has CDR1 SGHRS and CDR2 YFSETQ. V lost 3 bases, J lost 6 bases, and 12 bases lay in between.

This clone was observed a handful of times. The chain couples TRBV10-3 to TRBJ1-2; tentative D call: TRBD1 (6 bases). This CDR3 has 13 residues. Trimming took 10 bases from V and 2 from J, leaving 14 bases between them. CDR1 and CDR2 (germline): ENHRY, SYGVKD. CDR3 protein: CATGDTLNYGYTF. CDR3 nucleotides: TGTGCCACCGGGGACACGCTAAACTATGGCTACACCTTC.

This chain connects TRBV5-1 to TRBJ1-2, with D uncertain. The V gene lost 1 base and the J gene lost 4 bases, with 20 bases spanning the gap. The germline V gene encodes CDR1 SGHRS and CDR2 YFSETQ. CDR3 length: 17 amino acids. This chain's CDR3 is CASSLWGQFPEPYGYTF. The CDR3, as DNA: TGCGCCAGCAGCTTGTGGGGTCAATTCCCTGAACCCTATGGCTACACCTTC.

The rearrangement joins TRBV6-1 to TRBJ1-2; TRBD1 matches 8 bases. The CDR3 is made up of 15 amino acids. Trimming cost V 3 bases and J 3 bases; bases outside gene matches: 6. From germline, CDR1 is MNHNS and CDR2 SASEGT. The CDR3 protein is CASSDNTGQDYGYTF. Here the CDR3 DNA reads TGTGCCAGCAGTGACAATACGGGACAGGACTATGGCTACACCTTC.

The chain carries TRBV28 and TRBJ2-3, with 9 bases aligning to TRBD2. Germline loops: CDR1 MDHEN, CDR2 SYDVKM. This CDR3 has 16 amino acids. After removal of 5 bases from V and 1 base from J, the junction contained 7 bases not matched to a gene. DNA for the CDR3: TGTGCCAGCAGTCCCTCTGGCGGGGGGGGCACAGATACGCAGTATTTT. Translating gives CASSPSGGGGTDTQYF.

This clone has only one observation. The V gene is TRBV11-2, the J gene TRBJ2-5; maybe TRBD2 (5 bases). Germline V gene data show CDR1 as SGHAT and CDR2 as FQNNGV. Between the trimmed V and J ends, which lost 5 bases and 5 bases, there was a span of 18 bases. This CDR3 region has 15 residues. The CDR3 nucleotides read TGTGCCAGCAGCCTAAACGGACTCCGCGGGGAGACCCAGTACTTC. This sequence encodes CASSLNGLRGETQYF.

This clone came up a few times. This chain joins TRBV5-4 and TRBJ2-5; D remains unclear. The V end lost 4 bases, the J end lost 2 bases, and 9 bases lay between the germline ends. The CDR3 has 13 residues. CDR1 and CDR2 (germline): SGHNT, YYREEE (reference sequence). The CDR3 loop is CASSVWKQETQYF. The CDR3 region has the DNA TGTGCCAGCAGCGTGTGGAAGCAAGAGACCCAGTACTTC.

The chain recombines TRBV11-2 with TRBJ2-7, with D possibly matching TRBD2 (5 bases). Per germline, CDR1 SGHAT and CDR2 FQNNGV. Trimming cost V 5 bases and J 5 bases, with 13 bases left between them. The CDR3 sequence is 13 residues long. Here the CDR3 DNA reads TGTGCCAGCAGCCGAGCCCTCGGGAACGAGCAGTACTTC. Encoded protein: CASSRALGNEQYF.

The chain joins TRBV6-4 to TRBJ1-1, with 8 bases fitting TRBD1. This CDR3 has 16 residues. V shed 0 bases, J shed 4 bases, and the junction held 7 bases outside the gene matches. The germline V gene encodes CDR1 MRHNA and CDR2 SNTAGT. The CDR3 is CASSDSPGQGITEAFF. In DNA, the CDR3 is TGTGCCAGCAGTGACTCTCCTGGACAGGGAATCACTGAAGCTTTCTTT.

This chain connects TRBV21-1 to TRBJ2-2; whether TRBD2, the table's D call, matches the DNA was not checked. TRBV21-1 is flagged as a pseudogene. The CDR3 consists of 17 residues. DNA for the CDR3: TGTGCCAGCAGCAACCCCAAGACTAGCGAGAACACCGGGGAGCTGTTTTTT. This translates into CASSNPKTSENTGELFF.

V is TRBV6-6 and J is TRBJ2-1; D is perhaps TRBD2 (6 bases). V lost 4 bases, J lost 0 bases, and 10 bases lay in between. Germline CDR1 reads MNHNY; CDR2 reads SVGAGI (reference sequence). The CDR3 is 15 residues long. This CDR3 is CASSSPGGSYNEQFF. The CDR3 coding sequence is TGTGCCAGCAGTTCCCCCGGGGGCTCCTACAATGAGCAGTTCTTC.

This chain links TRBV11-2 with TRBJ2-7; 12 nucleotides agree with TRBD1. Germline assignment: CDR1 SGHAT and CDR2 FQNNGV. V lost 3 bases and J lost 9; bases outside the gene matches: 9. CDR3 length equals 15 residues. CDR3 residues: CASSFPGQGALRQYF. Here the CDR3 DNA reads TGTGCCAGCAGCTTCCCGGGACAGGGGGCCCTCAGGCAGTACTTC.

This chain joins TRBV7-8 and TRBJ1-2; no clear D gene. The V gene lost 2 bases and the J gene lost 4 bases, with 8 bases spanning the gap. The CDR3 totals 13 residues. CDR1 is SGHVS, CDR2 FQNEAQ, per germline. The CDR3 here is CASSLKAPYGYTF. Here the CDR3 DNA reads TGTGCCAGCAGCTTAAAGGCCCCCTATGGCTACACCTTC. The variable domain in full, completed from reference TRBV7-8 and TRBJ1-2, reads GAGVSQSPRYKVAKRGQDVALRCDPISGHVSLFWYQQALGQGPEFLTYFQNEAQLDKSGLPSDRFFAERPEGSVSTLKIQRTQQEDSAVYLCASSLKAPYGYTFGSGTRLTVV.

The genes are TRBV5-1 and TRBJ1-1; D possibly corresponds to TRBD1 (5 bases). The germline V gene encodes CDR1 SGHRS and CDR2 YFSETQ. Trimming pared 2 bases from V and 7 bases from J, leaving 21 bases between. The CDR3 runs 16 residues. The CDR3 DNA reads TGCGCCAGCAGCTTACGGACGCAGGGAAGATCAGGTGAAGCTTTCTTT. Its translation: CASSLRTQGRSGEAFF.

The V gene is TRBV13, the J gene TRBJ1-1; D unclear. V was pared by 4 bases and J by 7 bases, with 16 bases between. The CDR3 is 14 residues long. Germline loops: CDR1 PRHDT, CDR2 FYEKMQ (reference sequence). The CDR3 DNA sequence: TGTGCCAGCAGCTCCAGAGGCCTCACTATTGAAGCTTTCTTT. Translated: CASSSRGLTIEAFF.

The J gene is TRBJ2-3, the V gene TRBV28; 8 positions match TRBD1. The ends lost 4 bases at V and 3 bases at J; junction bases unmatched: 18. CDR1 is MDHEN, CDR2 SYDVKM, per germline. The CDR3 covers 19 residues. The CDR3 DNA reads TGTGCCAGCAGTTCCCAATCCCTCTTCCCGGACAGGGAAACAGATACGCAGTATTTT. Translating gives CASSSQSLFPDRETDTQYF.

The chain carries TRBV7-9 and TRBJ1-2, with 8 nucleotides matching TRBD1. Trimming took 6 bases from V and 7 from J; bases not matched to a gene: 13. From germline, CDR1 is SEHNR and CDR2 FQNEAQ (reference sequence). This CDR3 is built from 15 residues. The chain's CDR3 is CASSPPTGAVGGYTF. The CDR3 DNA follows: TGTGCCAGCAGTCCCCCGACAGGGGCGGTTGGTGGCTACACCTTC.

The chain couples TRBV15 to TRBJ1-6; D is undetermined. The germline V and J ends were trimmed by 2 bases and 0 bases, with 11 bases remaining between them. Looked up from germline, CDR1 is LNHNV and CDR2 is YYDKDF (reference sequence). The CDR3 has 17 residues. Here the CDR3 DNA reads TGTGCCACCAGCAGAAGTCGGACGAGCTCCTATAATTCACCCCTCCACTTT. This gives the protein CATSRSRTSSYNSPLHF. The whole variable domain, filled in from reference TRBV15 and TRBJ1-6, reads DAMVIQNPRYQVTQFGKPVTLSCSQTLNHNVMYWYQQKSSQAPKLLFHYYDKDFNNEADTPDNFQSRRPNTSFCFLDIRSPGLGDTAMYLCATSRSRTSSYNSPLHFGNGTRLTVT.